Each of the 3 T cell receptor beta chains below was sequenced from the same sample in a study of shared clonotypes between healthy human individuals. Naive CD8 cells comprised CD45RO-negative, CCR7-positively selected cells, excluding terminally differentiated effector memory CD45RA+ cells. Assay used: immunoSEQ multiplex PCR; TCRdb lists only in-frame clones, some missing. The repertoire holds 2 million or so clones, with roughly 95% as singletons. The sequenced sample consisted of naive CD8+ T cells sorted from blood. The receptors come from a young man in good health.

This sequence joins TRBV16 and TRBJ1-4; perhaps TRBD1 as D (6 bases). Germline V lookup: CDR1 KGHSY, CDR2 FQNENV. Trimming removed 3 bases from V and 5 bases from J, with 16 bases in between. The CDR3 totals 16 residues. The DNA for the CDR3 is TGTGCCAGCAGCCACCCCGGACAGCCCGGGAATGAAAAACTGTTTTTT. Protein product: CASSHPGQPGNEKLFF. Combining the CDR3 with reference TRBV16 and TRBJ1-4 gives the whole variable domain GEEVAQTPKHLVRGEGQKAKLYCAPIKGHSYVFWYQQVLKNEFKFLISFQNENVFDETGMPKERFSAKCLPNSPCSLEIQATKLEDSAVYFCASSHPGQPGNEKLFFGSGTQLSVL.

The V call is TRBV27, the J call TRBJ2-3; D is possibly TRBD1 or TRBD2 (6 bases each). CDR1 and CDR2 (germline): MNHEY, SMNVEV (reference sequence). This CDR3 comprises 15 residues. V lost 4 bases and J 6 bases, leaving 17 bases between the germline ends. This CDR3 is CASSSPQGGIDTQYF. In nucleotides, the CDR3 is TGTGCCAGCAGTTCACCCCAAGGGGGGATTGATACGCAGTATTTT.

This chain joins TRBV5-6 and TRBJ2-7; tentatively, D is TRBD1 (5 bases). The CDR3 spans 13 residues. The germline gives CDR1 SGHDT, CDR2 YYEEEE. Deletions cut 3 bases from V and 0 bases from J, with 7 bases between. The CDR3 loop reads CASSWGHSYEQYF. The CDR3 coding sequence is TGTGCCAGCAGCTGGGGCCACTCCTACGAGCAGTACTTC.